A selection of T cell receptor beta chains follows, all from one sample in a study of circulating CD8 cells and anti-PD-1 response in melanoma. TCRdb processed the reads anew with MiXCR; each CDR3 protein has one entry. The sample lists fewer than 300 distinct CDR3 sequences, about a sixth occurring once. The source was CD8+ T cells from PBMCs, collected at baseline or after one month of anti-PD-1 therapy (not recorded which). The receptors were sampled from a human donor with melanoma. CDR3s include the opening cysteine and the closing phenylalanine or tryptophan. D genes are given only for firm matches. Expanded clones get a size class; other rows say once, few or many, or leave the size out.

>NA|TRBJ2-5|TRBV29-1|11|large
TGCAGCGTTGGAGCCCAAGAGACCCAGTACTTC
CSVGAQETQYF
>NA|TRBJ2-2|TRBV6-6|12|large
TGTGCCATTTACTCGCGGGTCGGGGAGCTGTTTTTT
CAIYSRVGELFF
>NA|TRBJ2-2|TRBV21-1|15|large
NA
CASSNPGPKPGSCFF
>NA|TRBJ2-3|TRBV24-1|11|large
TGTGCCACCAGTGATTATTTCGGGCAGTATTTT
CATSDYFGQYF
>NA|TRBJ2-7|TRBV19|13|NA
TGTGCCAGTAGTTCCATGTTGGCCTACGAGCAGTACTTC
CASSSMLAYEQYF
>NA|TRBJ2-7|TRBV21-1|16|large
TGTGCCAGCAGAACCGGGACTAGCGGGAGCTCCTACGAGCAGTACTTC
CASRTGTSGSSYEQYF
>NA|TRBJ2-7|TRBV14|16|NA
TGTACCAGCAGCCTGCTGGATAAGAAAATAGCCTACGAGCAGTACTTC
CTSSLLDKKIAYEQYF
>NA|TRBJ2-5|TRBV25-1|13|large
TGTGCCAGCAGAGCGGCACGGAAGGAGACCCAGTACTTC
CASRAARKETQYF
>NA|TRBJ2-2|TRBV29-1|13|large
TGCAGCGTTGTGACCGGGAACACCGGGGAGCTGTTTTTT
CSVVTGNTGELFF
>TRBD2|TRBJ2-2|TRBV12-5|16|large
TGTGCTAGTGGCTCCCGGGGAGGGGTGAGCACCGGGGAGCTGTTTTTT
CASGSRGGVSTGELFF
>NA|TRBJ2-7|TRBV7-2|15|NA
TGTGCCAGCAGCTTTAATAGTCGGGGGGCATACGAGCAGTACTTC
CASSFNSRGAYEQYF
>TRBD1|TRBJ2-7|TRBV28|13|large
TGTGCCAGCCGGACAGGGAATTCCTACGAGCAGTACTTC
CASRTGNSYEQYF
>TRBD2|TRBJ2-3|TRBV28|12|NA
TGCGCCAGCACCCCCCCGGGGGGTACGCAGTATTTT
CASTPPGGTQYF
>NA|TRBJ2-2|TRBV29-1|13|large
TGCAGCGTCCTCCTAGCGCCCACCGGGGAGCTGTTTTTT
CSVLLAPTGELFF
>TRBD2|TRBJ2-7|TRBV20-1|13|large
TGCAGTGCTAGGACTAGCGGGACCTACGAGCAGTACTTC
CSARTSGTYEQYF
>TRBD2|TRBJ2-7|TRBV20-1|19|large
TGCAGTGGCACGCCACCGGGACTAGCGGGGAGATGGTTACAGAACGAGCAGTACTTC
CSGTPPGLAGRWLQNEQYF
>NA|TRBJ2-6|TRBV28|14|large
TGTGCCAGCACCCAGCAAGCTGGGGCCAACGTCCTGACTTTC
CASTQQAGANVLTF
>NA|TRBJ2-2|TRBV7-3|12|NA
TGTGCCAGCAGCCCCGCCGGGGGCAACCTGTTTTTT
CASSPAGGNLFF
>NA|TRBJ2-7|TRBV2|13|large
TGTGCCAGCAGTACAATTCCGAACCACGAGCAGTACTTC
CASSTIPNHEQYF
>NA|TRBJ2-5|TRBV12-3/TRBV12-4|14|medium-sized
TGTGCCAGCAGTCCGCCGTGGGGGTCAGAGACCCAGTACTTC
CASSPPWGSETQYF
>NA|TRBJ2-7|TRBV28|13|hyperexpanded
TGTGCCAGCACAGGAGGAGCCTTCTACGAGCAGTACTTC
CASTGGAFYEQYF
>NA|TRBJ1-3|TRBV28|14|large
TGTGCCAGCAGTTTCGGGAGCTCTGGAAACACCATATATTTT
CASSFGSSGNTIYF
>NA|TRBJ2-7|TRBV5-5|15|NA
TGTGCCAGCAGCTTGGGTGGGAATGGGGCCTACGAGCAGTACTTC
CASSLGGNGAYEQYF
>TRBD2|TRBJ2-5|TRBV29-1|17|large
TGCAGCGTTGAAGCTATTGGCTCGGGACTAGCGGGAGAGACCCAGTACTTC
CSVEAIGSGLAGETQYF
>NA|TRBJ2-3|TRBV20-1|18|large
TGCAGTGCTAGGGGCGAAGCCCGACTTCCCACAACGGCAGATACGCAGTATTTT
CSARGEARLPTTADTQYF
>NA|TRBJ1-1|TRBV7-3|11|large
TGTGCCAGGGCTCCTCACACTGAAGCTTTCTTT
CARAPHTEAFF
>NA|TRBJ2-3|TRBV5-5|12|NA
TGTGCCAGCAGCTTAGATCTCGGTACGCTGTATTTT
CASSLDLGTLYF
>TRBD2|TRBJ2-2|TRBV2|17|large
TGTGCCAGCAGCGAACTAGCGGGGGGGCTTGACACCGGGGAGCTGTTTTTT
CASSELAGGLDTGELFF
>NA|TRBJ2-7|TRBV7-6|16|large
TGTGCCAGCAGCTCCGAGAGGACACCTTCTTCCTACGAGCAGTACTTC
CASSSERTPSSYEQYF
>NA|TRBJ2-3|TRBV28|16|NA
TGTGCCAGCAGTGGGGACCCGGGACCACGATATAATGCGCAGTATTTT
CASSGDPGPRYNAQYF
>TRBD1|TRBJ2-7|TRBV28|15|NA
TGTGCCAACAGTCTAGGACAGGGGGGCCTTTACGAGCAGTACTTC
CANSLGQGGLYEQYF
>TRBD1|TRBJ2-7|TRBV28|13|NA
TGTGCCAGCAGCCCCGGGACAGCCCACGAGCAGTACTTC
CASSPGTAHEQYF
>NA|TRBJ1-2|TRBV20-1|14|medium-sized
TGCAGTGCTAGGTTCCCAGGGGCCCACTATGGCTACACCTTC
CSARFPGAHYGYTF
>NA|TRBJ1-1|TRBV19|14|large
TGTGCCAGTACCCCGACAGTGGTACTTCCTGAAGCTTTCTTT
CASTPTVVLPEAFF
>NA|TRBJ1-2|TRBV21-1|11|large
TGTGCCAGCAGCACCCGACAGGAATGGACCTTC
CASSTRQEWTF
>NA|TRBJ1-2|TRBV19|15|large
TGTGCCAGTAGTATACAACCGACAAGCCCGTGGGGCTACACCTTC
CASSIQPTSPWGYTF
>NA|TRBJ2-3|TRBV20-1|15|medium-sized
TGCAGTGCTAGAGGGGATCAGCACTACACAGATACGCAGTATTTT
CSARGDQHYTDTQYF
>NA|TRBJ2-7|TRBV28|14|large
TGTGCCAGCAGGGACCGGGACGGGACCTACGAGCAGTACTTC
CASRDRDGTYEQYF
>NA|TRBJ2-7|TRBV28|14|large
TGTGCCAGCAGTCCACCAGGGGGGTCCTACGAGCAGTACTTC
CASSPPGGSYEQYF
>TRBD1|TRBJ2-7|TRBV5-1|16|hyperexpanded
TGCGCCAGCAGCTTGAATGGGATGGGGACAGAAGACGAGCAGTACTTC
CASSLNGMGTEDEQYF
>NA|TRBJ1-2|TRBV29-1|12|medium-sized
TGCAGCGCCGCTGTTGCCTCCGATGGCTACACCTTC
CSAAVASDGYTF
>TRBD2|TRBJ2-2|TRBV19|16|medium-sized
TGTGCCGGTAGTATAGCCAGCGGGAGTCGGACCGGGGAGCTGTTTTTT
CAGSIASGSRTGELFF
>TRBD1|TRBJ2-1|TRBV7-6|16|large
TGTGCCAGCAGCCCCTATGGACAGGGGATGAACAATGAGCAGTTCTTC
CASSPYGQGMNNEQFF
>NA|TRBJ2-3|TRBV6-4|14|NA
TGTGCCAGCAGTGAAAGGGCGGGCCCAGATACGCAGTATTTT
CASSERAGPDTQYF
>TRBD2|TRBJ2-7|TRBV20-1|16|large
TGCAGTGCGTGGACTAGCGGGAGGGCCGGGGTGTACGAGCAGTACTTC
CSAWTSGRAGVYEQYF
>TRBD1|TRBJ1-1|TRBV6-6|15|few
TGTGCCAGCAGTTACTCGAGGGACAGGGGCACTGAAGCTTTCTTT
CASSYSRDRGTEAFF
>TRBD2|TRBJ2-7|TRBV20-1|13|NA
TGCTGTGCTAGGACCAGCGGGACCTACGAGCAGTACTTC
CCARTSGTYEQYF
>NA|TRBJ1-1|TRBV30|16|medium-sized
TGTGCCTGGAGTAAACGACTCCGTGGGGGGAACACTGAAGCTTTCTTT
CAWSKRLRGGNTEAFF